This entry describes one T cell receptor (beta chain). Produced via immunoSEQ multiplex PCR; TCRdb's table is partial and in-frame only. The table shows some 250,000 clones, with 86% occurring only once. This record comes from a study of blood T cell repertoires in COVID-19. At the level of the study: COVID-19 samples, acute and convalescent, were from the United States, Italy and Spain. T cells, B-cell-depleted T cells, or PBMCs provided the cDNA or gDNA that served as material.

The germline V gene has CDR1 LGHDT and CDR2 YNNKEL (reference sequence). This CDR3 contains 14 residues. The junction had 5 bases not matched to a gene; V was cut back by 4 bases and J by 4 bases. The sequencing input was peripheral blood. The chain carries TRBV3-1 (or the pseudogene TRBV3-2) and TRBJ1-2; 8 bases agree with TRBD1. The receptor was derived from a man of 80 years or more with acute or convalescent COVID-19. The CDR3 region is CASSLSGQGYGYTF. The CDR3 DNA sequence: TGTGCCAGCAGCCTCTCCGGACAGGGCTATGGCTACACCTTC.